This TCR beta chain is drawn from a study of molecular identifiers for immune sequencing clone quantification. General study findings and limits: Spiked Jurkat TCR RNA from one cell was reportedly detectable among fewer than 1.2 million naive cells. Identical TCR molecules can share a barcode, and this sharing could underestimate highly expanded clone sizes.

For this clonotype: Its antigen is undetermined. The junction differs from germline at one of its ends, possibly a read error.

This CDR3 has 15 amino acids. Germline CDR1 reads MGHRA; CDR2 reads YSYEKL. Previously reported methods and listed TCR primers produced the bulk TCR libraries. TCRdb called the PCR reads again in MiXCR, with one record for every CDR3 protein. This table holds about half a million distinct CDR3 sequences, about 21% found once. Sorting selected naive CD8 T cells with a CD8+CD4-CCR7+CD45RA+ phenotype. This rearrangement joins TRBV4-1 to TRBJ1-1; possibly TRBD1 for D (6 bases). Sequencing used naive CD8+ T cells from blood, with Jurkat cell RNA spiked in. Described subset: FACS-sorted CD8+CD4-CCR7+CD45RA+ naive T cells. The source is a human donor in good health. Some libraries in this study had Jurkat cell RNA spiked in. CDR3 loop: CASSQTIDRNTEALF. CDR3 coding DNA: TGCGCCAGCAGCCAAACCATAGACAGGAACACTGAAGCTCTCTTT.